This is a list of T cell receptor beta chains from one sample in a study of CD8+CD57+ T cells in acquired aplastic anemia. TCRdb ran MiXCR on the reads and lists one entry per CDR3 protein. The repertoire includes 150,000 or so distinct CDR3 sequences, around 48% of them detected once, and about 31% sits in the top ten. Sequenced material: sorted CD4+, CD8+, or CD8+CD57+ T cells (not recorded which) from PBMCs. Every receptor here comes from a human donor with aplastic anemia. CDR3s include the opening cysteine and the closing phenylalanine or tryptophan. The D gene is left open where the match is weak.

d_call	v_call	j_call	cdr3_aa
.	TRBV15	TRBJ1-1	CATSRNQVEKAFF
.	TRBV3-1	TRBJ2-5	CASSQVRTPQETQYF
.	TRBV5-6	TRBJ1-4	CASSKLRGRNEKLFF
.	TRBV11-2	TRBJ2-2	CASSSRGHTGELFF
.	TRBV7-2	TRBJ1-1	CASSLVGGNTEAFF
.	TRBV6-2/TRBV6-3	TRBJ1-1	CASRQTTNTEAFF
.	TRBV7-9	TRBJ2-7	CASSLELGYGQYF
.	TRBV28	TRBJ1-2	CASSLTQGAYGYTF
.	TRBV7-4	TRBJ2-5	CASRFGNQETQYF
.	TRBV24-1	TRBJ2-5	CATSDLIGGTQYF
.	TRBV9	TRBJ1-3	CASSVYRDTPGNTIYF
TRBD2	TRBV3-1	TRBJ2-3	CASSPWREGTTDTQYF
.	TRBV20-1	TRBJ2-1	CSISRAGDHNEQFF
TRBD1	TRBV10-3	TRBJ2-7	CAITTPTGGTHEQYF
.	TRBV10-3	TRBJ1-2	CAISENNYGYTF
TRBD1	TRBV2	TRBJ2-7	CASSVRDRAEQYF
.	TRBV9	TRBJ1-6	CASSVGEGIKSPLHF
.	TRBV19	TRBJ2-7	CASSARASESSEQYF
.	TRBV7-9	TRBJ1-4	CASSFWDLNEKLFF
.	TRBV24-1	TRBJ2-1	CATSETPGGFRHNEQFF
TRBD2	TRBV4-2	TRBJ2-7	CASSQASGGAYEQYF
.	TRBV29-1	TRBJ2-5	CSVESSGWAETQYF
.	TRBV10-3	TRBJ2-1	CAISDSAREVSNEQFF
.	TRBV20-1	TRBJ1-6	CSAMESGNSPLHF
.	TRBV14	TRBJ1-2	CASSPDPGDYTF
TRBD1	TRBV20-1	TRBJ1-1	CSATQGLNTEAFF
.	TRBV7-9	TRBJ1-4	CASSLFRERSEKLFF
.	TRBV5-1	TRBJ1-1	CASSLGSGRGTEAFF
TRBD1	TRBV7-3	TRBJ1-2	CASRQQGDYGYTF
.	TRBV29-1	TRBJ2-7	CSVLTGSYEQYF
.	TRBV12-3/TRBV12-4	TRBJ1-1	CASRPMGGNTEAFF
.	TRBV20-1	TRBJ2-6	CSARDFREAGANVLTF
.	TRBV29-1	TRBJ2-7	CSVPRGSGEQYF
.	TRBV9	TRBJ2-1	CASSLTGPPDNEQFF
.	TRBV19	TRBJ1-5	CASSRGVRDRSNQPQHF
.	TRBV24-1	TRBJ2-2	CATRNREGGELFF
.	TRBV29-1	TRBJ2-7	CSVGESGEQYF
.	TRBV10-3	TRBJ1-1	CAINGGGMNTEAFF
TRBD2	TRBV4-1	TRBJ2-3	CASSQPLAPGLARDTQYF
.	TRBV7-6	TRBJ2-3	CASSLAGSDTQYF
TRBD1	TRBV7-8	TRBJ2-5	CASTGTGAGTQYF
TRBD2	TRBV10-2	TRBJ2-3	CASRETSGSLYTQYF
TRBD2	TRBV19	TRBJ2-3	CASSSRPGLAGTDTQYF
.	TRBV20-1	TRBJ2-1	CSASEPGPDEQFF
.	TRBV7-2	TRBJ1-6	CASSLERSPLHF
TRBD2	TRBV10-3	TRBJ2-1	CASGTSGRGIAEQFF
.	TRBV10-3	TRBJ1-2	CATWDGRRSFRYTF
.	TRBV7-1	TRBJ2-1	CASSSIYGSGIAYNEQFF
.	TRBV19	TRBJ1-5	CASSMGAFGNQPQHF
TRBD1	TRBV24-1	TRBJ1-1	CATTDRGPEAFF
.	TRBV29-1	TRBJ2-7	CSQVGTRADYEQYF
.	TRBV10-2	TRBJ1-1	CASKGQGGTEAFF
TRBD1	TRBV6-2/TRBV6-3	TRBJ1-2	CASSYITGTGGDRYGYTF
TRBD1	TRBV20-1	TRBJ1-6	CSASPGTANSSLHF
.	TRBV2	TRBJ1-2	CASSDKGIGGYTF